This TCR beta chain emerged from a study of CD8 T cells in ankylosing spondylitis. This CDR3 region has 14 residues. Per the germline V gene, CDR1 is SGHRS and CDR2 is YFSETQ. Trimming removed 0 bases at V and 2 bases at J, with 7 bases between. In making TCR beta libraries, quantitative 5'-RACE with molecular barcodes was used. MiXCR, applied by TCRdb to the 5' RACE reads, yields one record per CDR3 protein. This sample has around 150,000 distinct CDR3 sequences, with 30% to 40% found just once. The TCR originated in a male donor with ankylosing spondylitis. Material for sequencing was synovial fluid, either unsorted or a sorted T cell fraction (not recorded which). J is TRBJ2-3 and V is TRBV5-1, with D possibly being TRBD1 (6 bases). CDR3 coding DNA: TGCGCCAGCAGCTTGGGGGACAACACAGATACGCAGTATTTT. Translation gives CASSLGDNTDTQYF.